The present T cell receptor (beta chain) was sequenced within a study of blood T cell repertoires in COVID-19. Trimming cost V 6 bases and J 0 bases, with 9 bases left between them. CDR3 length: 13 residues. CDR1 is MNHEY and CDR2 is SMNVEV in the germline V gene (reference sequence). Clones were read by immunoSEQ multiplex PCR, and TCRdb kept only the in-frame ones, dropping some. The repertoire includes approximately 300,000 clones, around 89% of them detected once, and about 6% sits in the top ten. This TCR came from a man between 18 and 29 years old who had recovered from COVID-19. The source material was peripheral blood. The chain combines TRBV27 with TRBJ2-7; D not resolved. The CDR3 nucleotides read TGTGCCAGCAGCCCCTTGAGCTCCTACGAGCAGTACTTC. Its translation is CASSPLSSYEQYF.